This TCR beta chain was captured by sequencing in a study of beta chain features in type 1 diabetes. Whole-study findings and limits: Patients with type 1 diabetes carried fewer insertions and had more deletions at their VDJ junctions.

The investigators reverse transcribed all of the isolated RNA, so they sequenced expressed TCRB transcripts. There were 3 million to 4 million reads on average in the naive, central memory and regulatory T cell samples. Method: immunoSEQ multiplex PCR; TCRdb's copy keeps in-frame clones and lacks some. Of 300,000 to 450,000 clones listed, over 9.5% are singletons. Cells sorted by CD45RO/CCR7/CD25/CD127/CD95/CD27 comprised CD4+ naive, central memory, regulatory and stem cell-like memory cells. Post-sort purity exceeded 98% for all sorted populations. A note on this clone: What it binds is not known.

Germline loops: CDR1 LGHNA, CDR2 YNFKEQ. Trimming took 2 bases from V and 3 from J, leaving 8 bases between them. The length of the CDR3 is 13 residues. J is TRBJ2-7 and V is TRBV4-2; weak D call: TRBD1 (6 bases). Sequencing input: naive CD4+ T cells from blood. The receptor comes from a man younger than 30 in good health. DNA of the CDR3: TGTGCCAGCAGCCAAAGGACAGACTACGAGCAGTACTTC. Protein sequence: CASSQRTDYEQYF.